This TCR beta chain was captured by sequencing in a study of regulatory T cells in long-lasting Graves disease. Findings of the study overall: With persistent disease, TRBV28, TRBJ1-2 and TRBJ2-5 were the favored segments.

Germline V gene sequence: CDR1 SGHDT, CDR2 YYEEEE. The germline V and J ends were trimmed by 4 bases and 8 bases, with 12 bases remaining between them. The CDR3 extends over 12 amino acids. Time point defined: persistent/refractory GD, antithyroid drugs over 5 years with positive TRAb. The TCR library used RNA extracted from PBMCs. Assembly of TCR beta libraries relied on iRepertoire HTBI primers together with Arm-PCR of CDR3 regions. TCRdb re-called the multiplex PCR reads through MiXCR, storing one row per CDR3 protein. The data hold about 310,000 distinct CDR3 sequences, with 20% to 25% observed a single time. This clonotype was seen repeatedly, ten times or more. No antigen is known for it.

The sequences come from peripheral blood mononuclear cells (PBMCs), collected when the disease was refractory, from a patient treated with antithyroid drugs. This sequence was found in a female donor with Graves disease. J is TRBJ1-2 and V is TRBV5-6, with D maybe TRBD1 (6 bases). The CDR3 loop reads CASSIQGPGYTF. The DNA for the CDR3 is TGTGCCAGCAGCATCCAGGGGCCCGGCTACACCTTC.